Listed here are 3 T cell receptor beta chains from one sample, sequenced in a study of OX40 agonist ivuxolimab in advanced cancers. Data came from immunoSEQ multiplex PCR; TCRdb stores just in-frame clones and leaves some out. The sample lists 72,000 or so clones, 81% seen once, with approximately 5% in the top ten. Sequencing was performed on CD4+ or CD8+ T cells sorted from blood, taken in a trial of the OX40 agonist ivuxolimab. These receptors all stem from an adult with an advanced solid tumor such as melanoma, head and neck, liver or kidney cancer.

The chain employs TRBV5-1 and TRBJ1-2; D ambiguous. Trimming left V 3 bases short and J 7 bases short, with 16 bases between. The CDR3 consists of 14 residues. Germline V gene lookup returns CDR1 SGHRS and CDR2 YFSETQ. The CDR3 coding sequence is TGCGCCAGCAGCTCCGGACCACCATGGGGTGGCTACACCTTC. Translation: CASSSGPPWGGYTF. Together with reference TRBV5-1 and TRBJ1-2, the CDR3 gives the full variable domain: KAGVTQTPRYLIKTRGQQVTLSCSPISGHRSVSWYQQTPGQGLQFLFEYFSETQRNKGNFPGRFSGRQFSNSRSEMNVSTLELGDSALYLCASSSGPPWGGYTFGSGTRLTVV.

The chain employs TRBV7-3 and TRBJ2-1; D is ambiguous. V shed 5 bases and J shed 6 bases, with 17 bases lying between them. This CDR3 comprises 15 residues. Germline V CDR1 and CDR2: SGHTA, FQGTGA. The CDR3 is CASSREPVRSNEQFF. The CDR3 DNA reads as TGTGCCAGCAGCCGTGAGCCAGTAAGGAGCAATGAGCAGTTCTTC.

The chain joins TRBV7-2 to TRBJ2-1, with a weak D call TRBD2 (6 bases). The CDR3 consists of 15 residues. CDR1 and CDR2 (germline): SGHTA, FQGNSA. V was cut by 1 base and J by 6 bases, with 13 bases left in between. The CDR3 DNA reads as TGTGCCAGCAGCTTAGGCGGGGCCCAAGTCAATGAGCAGTTCTTC. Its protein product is CASSLGGAQVNEQFF.